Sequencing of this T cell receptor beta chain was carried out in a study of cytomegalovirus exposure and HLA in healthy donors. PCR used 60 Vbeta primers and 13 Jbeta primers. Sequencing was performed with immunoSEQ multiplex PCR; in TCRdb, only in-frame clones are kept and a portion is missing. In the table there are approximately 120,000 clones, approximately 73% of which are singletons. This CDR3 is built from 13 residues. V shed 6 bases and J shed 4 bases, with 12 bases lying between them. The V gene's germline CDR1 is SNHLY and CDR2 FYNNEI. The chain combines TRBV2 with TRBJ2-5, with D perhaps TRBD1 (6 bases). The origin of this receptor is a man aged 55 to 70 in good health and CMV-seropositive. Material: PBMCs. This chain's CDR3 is CASRTGRSETQYF. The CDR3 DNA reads TGTGCCAGCAGAACAGGGCGATCAGAGACCCAGTACTTC.